These 5 T cell receptor beta chains were all obtained from the same sample, sequenced in a study of T-cell reconstitution after alpha-beta-depleted transplantation in children. Unique molecular identifiers were incorporated into the prepared TCRbeta library. TCRdb processed the PCR reads anew with MiXCR; each CDR3 protein has one entry. The table has 750,000 to 950,000 distinct CDR3 sequences, approximately 15% seen once. The source material was PBMCs, mostly from graft donor cells, sampled 360 days after TCRalphabeta/CD19-depleted stem cell transplant. The receptor source for this set is a male patient under 18 who had a stem cell transplant for acute lymphoblastic leukemia, so the T cells may come from the graft donor.

This sequence joins TRBV7-8 and TRBJ2-1, with no clear D. The CDR3 runs 14 residues. CDR1 and CDR2 from the germline V gene are SGHVS and FQNEAQ. V shed 1 base and J shed 10 bases, with 14 bases lying between them. The CDR3 here is CASSLEELYVEQFF. The CDR3 region has the DNA TGTGCCAGCAGCTTAGAGGAGCTCTATGTAGAGCAGTTCTTC.

This clonotype was counted many times. This chain uses TRBV12-3 or TRBV12-4 with TRBJ2-1, with D uncertain. V lost 0 bases to trimming and J lost 0 bases, with 15 bases between them. The CDR3 sequence is 18 residues long. The CDR3 coding sequence is TGTGCCAGCAGTTTAGCGTGGGCGACTTCTCCCTCCTACAATGAGCAGTTCTTC. It yields the protein CASSLAWATSPSYNEQFF.

The sample holds many counts of this clonotype. The chain employs TRBV5-1 and TRBJ1-5; D remains ambiguous. The CDR3 consists of 16 residues. CDR1 is SGHRS and CDR2 is YFSETQ in the germline V gene. V was pared by 3 bases and J by 0 bases, with 13 bases between. The CDR3 coding sequence is TGCGCCAGCAGCTCGGTTTCCTACAGTAGCAATCAGCCCCAGCATTTT. This encodes CASSSVSYSSNQPQHF.

V usage is TRBV11-1 and J usage is TRBJ2-3; D is perhaps TRBD2 (5 bases). The germline V and J ends were trimmed by 2 bases and 0 bases, with 24 bases remaining between them. CDR1 and CDR2 (germline): SGHAT, FQDESV (reference sequence). The CDR3 sequence is 20 residues long. The CDR3 is CASSLITVAYKTHSTDTQYF. CDR3 DNA: TGTGCCAGCAGCTTAATCACAGTAGCGTACAAAACCCACAGCACAGATACGCAGTATTTT.

This chain joins TRBV7-2 and TRBJ2-5, with unresolved D. CDR1 is SGHTA and CDR2 is FQGNSA in the germline V gene. V lost 4 bases and J lost 5, with 8 bases in between. The CDR3 spans 12 residues. CDR3: CASSYGWETQYF. The DNA of the CDR3 is TGTGCCAGCAGCTACGGTTGGGAGACCCAGTACTTC.